This TCR beta chain was documented in a study of CD8+ T cells in alopecia areata (dated by TCRdb to 2016 to 2018). For context, the study as a whole: Treated patients were enrolled in an open-label pilot trial of oral tofacitinib, 5 to 10 mg twice daily, for moderate-to-severe alopecia areata. Biopsies were taken from tofacitinib-treated patients at baseline and at 4 and 24 weeks of treatment, and a later scalp biopsy was taken in several of the tofacitinib-treated patients. Tofacitinib was given for 6 to 18 months, followed by 6 months of follow-up off drug to assess delayed response and recurrence. The study used high-throughput TCRbeta sequencing to examine T cell clonal expansion in alopecia areata, in both the C3H/HeJ mouse model and human patients. For the treated patients, the SALT score, which quantifies what percentage of scalp surface area is affected, served as the measure of disease severity. Amplification of TCRbeta CDR3 regions was done by immunoSEQ multiplex PCR using 35 Vbeta forward primers and 13 Jbeta reverse primers. On the human side, TCRbeta sequencing was run on scalp tissue and on sorted CD4+ and CD8+ peripheral blood T cells from healthy controls and from alopecia areata patients with either patchy or totalis/universalis disease. RNA came from the PAXgene miRNA kit for fixed scalp, the miRNeasy kit for PBMCs, and the RNeasy kit for mouse skin. Scalp clonality was compared among normal scalp (n=4), patchy alopecia areata scalp (n=8), and alopecia totalis/universalis scalp (n=8). The paper's findings and limits, for the study overall: Scalp TCR repertoire analysis is complicated because resident alphabeta T cells in normal human skin are also sequenced, whereas mouse skin is dominated by gammadelta T cells. Shared TCR sequences between patients were less evident than in mice, which may be partly attributable to HLA diversity in the patient population. Scalp clonality and the number of expanded CD8+ clones among the top 100 scalp clones were significantly decreased by tofacitinib. Compared with normal scalp, lesional scalp, particularly in alopecia totalis/universalis, had higher clonality and more expanded CD8+ clones, which suggests antigenic drive. The treated cohort was small, with a single nonresponder, so links between baseline CD8+ expansion and response need larger studies. Many expanded lesional clones persisted in scalp and blood during tofacitinib treatment, which may partly explain relapse after stopping treatment.

Preparation of the library involved the immunoSEQ multiplex PCR assay. For TCR sequencing, RNA was extracted from every sample and reverse transcribed into cDNA to serve as template. First-strand cDNA was synthesized using SuperScript III with a 2:1 mix of oligo-dT and random hexamers. A synthetic immune receptor repertoire was used to assess amplification bias, and residual bias was removed computationally. As for the original processing: Raw reads were preprocessed to remove errors, and CDR3 was defined according to IMGT conventions as the region from the conserved cysteine to phenylalanine. Clonality was computed as 1 minus the Shannon entropy, with the entropy normalized by log2 of the number of productive unique TCRs. Whether each scalp clone was CD4 or CD8 was inferred by checking scalp TCRbeta sequences against the CD4 and CD8 repertoires from sorted blood. TCRdb stores this immuneACCESS table with in-frame sequences only. Part of the clones is absent; in the studies checked, under half of the shortfall reflects unresolved V genes, and no reason is known for the rest. The D gene and trimming were derived from the DNA, and the V and J assignments and clone size from that table. Here the sample has roughly 200,000 clones; roughly 61% occur a single time. The ten largest clones represent around an eighth of the sample.

The CDR3 measures 13 amino acids from cysteine to phenylalanine. Left in the record is the CDR3 DNA by itself, 39 bases read in frame from the first base. CDR1 and CDR2 are drawn from the germline V gene: KGHSH, LQKENI. The germline V end is reduced by 0 bases and the J end by 10 bases; junction bases left unmatched: 4. This clone was counted between two and nine times. The clone's antigen remains unknown. No base quality values were provided; no much bigger clone lies one nucleotide off. The sample's time point label, decoded: about 25 weeks on oral tofacitinib. The treatment or condition label of this sample denotes: oral pan-JAK inhibitor, 5-10 mg twice daily. Lesional scalp punch biopsies and peripheral blood were obtained from alopecia areata patients. After PBMCs were isolated by density centrifugation and stained for CD3, CD4 and CD8, a FACSAria was used to sort CD4+ and CD8+ T cells.

This sample comprised CD8+ T cells sorted from blood, obtained at week 24, from a patient treated with tofacitinib. The clonotype originates from a human donor with alopecia areata. The chain links TRBV18 with TRBJ1-2; 8 bases in the junction line up with TRBD1. This receptor has the CDR3 CASSPPGQAVYTF. The nucleotide sequence reads as follows: TGTGCCAGCTCACCACCGGGACAGGCAGTCTACACCTTC.